This T cell receptor beta chain is drawn from a study of CD8+ T cells in alopecia areata. Details on this clone: Its cognate antigen is unknown.

Treatment indicated: oral pan-JAK inhibitor, 5-10 mg twice daily. Extracted RNA was reverse transcribed into cDNA, the sequencing template. Sequenced by immunoSEQ multiplex PCR; TCRdb stores in-frame clones only, minus some. The repertoire includes 150,000 to 200,000 clones, less than 70% of them detected once, and 1.3% sits in the top ten. The study's findings and limits: While tofacitinib was given, many expanded lesional clones persisted in scalp and blood. Scalp samples also yield sequences of resident alphabeta T cells from normal skin. Scalp clonality decreased significantly with tofacitinib, and so did expanded CD8+ clones among the top 100.

Per the germline V gene, CDR1 is SGHTA and CDR2 is FQGNSA. V was pared by 5 bases and J by 5 bases, with 12 bases of the junction left unmatched. CDR3 length: 15 amino acids. The chain combines TRBV7-2 with TRBJ2-7; 7 positions match TRBD2. The clonotype comes from a human donor with alopecia areata. The specimen comprised CD4+ T cells sorted from blood, sampled at approximately week 49, from a patient treated with tofacitinib. The CDR3 region is CASSTYQRGINEQYF. The DNA for the CDR3 is TGTGCCAGCAGCACTTATCAGCGGGGCATTAACGAGCAGTACTTC.